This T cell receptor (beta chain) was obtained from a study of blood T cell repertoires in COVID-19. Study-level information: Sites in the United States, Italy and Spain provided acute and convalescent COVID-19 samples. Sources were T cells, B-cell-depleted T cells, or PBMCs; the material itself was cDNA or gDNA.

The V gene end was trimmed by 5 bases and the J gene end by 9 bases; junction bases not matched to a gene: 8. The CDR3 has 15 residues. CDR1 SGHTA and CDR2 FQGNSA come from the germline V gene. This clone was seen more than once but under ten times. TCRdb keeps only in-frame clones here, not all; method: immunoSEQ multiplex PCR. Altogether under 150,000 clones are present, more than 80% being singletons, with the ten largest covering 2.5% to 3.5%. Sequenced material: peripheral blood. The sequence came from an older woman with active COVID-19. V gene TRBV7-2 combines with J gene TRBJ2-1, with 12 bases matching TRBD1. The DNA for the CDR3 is TGTGCCAGCAGCACCCGGGACAGGGGGCGGGGTGAGCAGTTCTTC. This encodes CASSTRDRGRGEQFF.